A single sample gave rise to the 20 T cell receptor beta chains below, sequenced in a study of blood T cell repertoires in COVID-19. The protocol was immunoSEQ multiplex PCR, while the TCRdb copy is restricted to in-frame clones and leaves out a portion. The sample carries about 150,000 clones, about four fifths recorded once. Sequencing was performed on peripheral blood. All receptors derive from a human donor in a cohort sampled during active COVID-19.

V is TRBV19 and J is TRBJ1-6; D may be TRBD1 (5 bases). In germline, CDR1 is LNHDA, CDR2 SQIVND (reference sequence). V was trimmed by 5 bases and J by 2 bases, leaving 7 bases between them. The CDR3 length is 14 residues. The CDR3 is CASSSGTYNSPLHF. As DNA, the CDR3 is TGTGCCAGTAGTTCAGGGACCTATAATTCACCCCTCCACTTT.

The chain uses TRBV19 and TRBJ2-2, with D perhaps TRBD1 (6 bases). CDR3 length equals 15 residues. V was clipped by 4 bases and J by 4 bases, with 13 bases between them. CDR1 is LNHDA and CDR2 is SQIVND in the germline V gene (reference sequence). The CDR3 region is CASSRFRGGTGELFF. Written as DNA, the CDR3 is TGTGCCAGTAGTAGATTCAGAGGGGGCACCGGGGAGCTGTTTTTT.

The rearrangement joins TRBV15 to TRBJ2-4; no clear D. V shed 0 bases and J shed 0 bases, with 12 bases lying between them. Germline V CDR1 and CDR2: LNHNV, YYDKDF (reference sequence). The CDR3 is made up of 17 amino acids. CDR3 sequence: CATSREGGSLAKNIQYF. In DNA form, the CDR3 reads TGTGCCACCAGCAGAGAAGGCGGCTCGCTAGCCAAAAACATTCAGTACTTC.

The gene calls are TRBV11-3 and TRBJ2-1; no definite D call. The CDR3 loop spans 17 amino acids. The V gene's germline CDR1 is SGHNT and CDR2 YENEEA. V dropped 0 bases and J dropped 1 base, with 13 bases sitting between them. The CDR3 here is CASSLDSGLPSYNEQFF. CDR3 nucleotide sequence: TGTGCCAGCAGCTTAGATTCCGGTCTTCCATCCTACAATGAGCAGTTCTTC.

This clone was observed a handful of times. The V call is TRBV28, the J call TRBJ2-1, with TRBD2 identical over 11 bases. Trimming cost V 5 bases and J 4 bases; bases outside gene matches: 13. Looked up from germline, CDR1 is MDHEN and CDR2 is SYDVKM. The CDR3 spans 18 residues. Here the CDR3 reads CASSPLAGGFGRYNEQFF. The CDR3 DNA is TGTGCCAGCAGTCCCCTAGCGGGAGGATTCGGTAGGTACAATGAGCAGTTCTTC.

The chain is built from TRBV6-4 and TRBJ1-5; D is unclear. Germline V gene sequence: CDR1 MRHNA, CDR2 SNTAGT. The CDR3 length is 14 residues. Trimming shortened V by 3 bases and J by 1 base, and 7 bases separated the two germline ends. CDR3 nucleotides: TGTGCCAGCAGTGATTCACTAAGCAATCAGCCCCAGCATTTT. It codes for CASSDSLSNQPQHF.

The V gene is TRBV5-8, the J gene TRBJ1-1; D gene unclear. V was pared by 9 bases and J by 1 base, with 22 bases between. The CDR3 consists of 16 residues. Germline lookup yields CDR1 SGHTS and CDR2 YDEGEE. Here the CDR3 DNA reads TGTGCCACCCACATGGGTTTTTTGTGGAGGAACACTGAAGCTTTCTTT. This encodes CATHMGFLWRNTEAFF.

The rearrangement links TRBV10-3 to TRBJ2-3; 8 positions agree with TRBD2. The CDR3 is made up of 16 amino acids. V lost 0 bases to trimming and J lost 0 bases; unmatched junction nucleotides: 2. Germline lookup yields CDR1 ENHRY and CDR2 SYGVKD. CDR3 residues: CAISESVAGSTDTQYF. The CDR3 DNA follows: TGTGCCATCAGTGAGTCGGTAGCGGGGAGCACAGATACGCAGTATTTT.

In DNA, the CDR3 is TGCGCCAGCAGCCAAGTTCTCCAGGATCTGAGACCCCTCCACTTT. Translated: CASSQVLQDLRPLHF. This chain uses TRBV4-1 with TRBJ1-6; D call uncertain. This CDR3 is 15 amino acids long. With 1 base removed from V and 12 bases from J, the gap between germline ends came to 16 bases. The germline gives CDR1 MGHRA, CDR2 YSYEKL.

V usage is TRBV5-4 and J usage is TRBJ2-7, with D maybe TRBD1 (6 bases). CDR3 length equals 14 residues. Trimming cost V 3 bases and J 0 bases, with 10 bases left between them. Germline loops: CDR1 SGHNT, CDR2 YYREEE (reference sequence). The CDR3 spells CASSSQGSSYEQYF. CDR3 nucleotide sequence: TGTGCCAGCAGCTCACAGGGAAGCTCCTACGAGCAGTACTTC.

The V and J genes are TRBV27 and TRBJ1-4; possible D gene TRBD1, 6 bases. V lost 0 bases to trimming and J lost 6 bases, with 11 bases between them. Germline loops: CDR1 MNHEY, CDR2 SMNVEV (reference sequence). The CDR3 sequence is 15 residues long. CDR3 in amino acids: CASSLSGQGYEKLFF. CDR3 sequence (DNA): TGTGCCAGCAGTTTATCAGGCCAGGGGTATGAAAAACTGTTTTTT.

This chain uses TRBV3-1 (or the pseudogene TRBV3-2) with TRBJ1-5, with D unclear. CDR3 length: 15 amino acids. The V gene lost 1 base and the J gene lost 0 bases, with 7 bases spanning the gap. CDR1 is LGHDT and CDR2 is YNNKEL in the germline V gene (reference sequence). The DNA of the CDR3 is TGTGCCAGCAGCCAAGGGCCGATTAGCAATCAGCCCCAGCATTTT. Its translation: CASSQGPISNQPQHF.

In the case of this clone: Other DNA sequences in this specimen translate into the identical CDR3. The V call is TRBV19, the J call TRBJ2-2; 8 bases map to TRBD1. After removal of 7 bases from V and 0 bases from J, the junction contained 4 bases not matched to a gene. From germline, CDR1 is LNHDA and CDR2 SQIVND (reference sequence). This CDR3 has 15 residues. The CDR3 region is CASTPGGANTGELFF. The CDR3 DNA is TGTGCCAGTACCCCAGGGGGCGCGAACACCGGGGAGCTGTTTTTT.

The V gene is TRBV2, the J gene TRBJ2-7; D might be TRBD2 (5 bases). With 4 bases removed from V and 3 bases from J, the gap between germline ends came to 13 bases. The CDR3 covers 14 residues. From germline, CDR1 is SNHLY and CDR2 FYNNEI. DNA for the CDR3: TGTGCCAGCAGTGGTTTGGCCCGGGGCTACGAGCAGTACTTC. As protein: CASSGLARGYEQYF.

The chain is built from TRBV19 and TRBJ2-3; D may be TRBD2 (6 bases). Germline CDR1 LNHDA, CDR2 SQIVND (reference sequence). The CDR3 contains 13 residues. Trimming stripped 5 bases from V and 4 bases from J, with 10 bases between. CDR3: CASSVGLSDTQYF. The CDR3 coding sequence is TGTGCCAGTAGTGTGGGACTTTCAGATACGCAGTATTTT.

CDR3 coding DNA: TGTGCCAGCAGGAGGGGGACAGGGAACGATTCACCCCTCCACTTT. Its protein product is CASRRGTGNDSPLHF. J is TRBJ1-6 and V is TRBV6-5; the match to TRBD1 covers 9 bases. V shed 6 bases and J 8 bases; nucleotides not matched to a gene: 8. The CDR3 is 15 residues long. Germline V CDR1 and CDR2: MNHEY, SVGAGI.

This clone was found once. CDR3 in amino acids: CASSHTDNTYEQYF. The CDR3 coding sequence is TGTGCCAGCAGTCACACGGACAATACCTACGAGCAGTACTTC. The gene calls are TRBV6-5 and TRBJ2-7; a weak D match, TRBD1 (5 bases). Germline lookup yields CDR1 MNHEY and CDR2 SVGAGI. The CDR3 runs 14 residues. Trimming shortened V by 5 bases and J by 2 bases, and 13 bases separated the two germline ends.

V usage is TRBV4-1 and J usage is TRBJ2-7, with TRBD2 matching 7 bases. In germline, CDR1 is MGHRA, CDR2 YSYEKL. CDR3 length equals 13 residues. Germline trimming cut 6 bases from V and 10 bases from J; bases unmatched to any gene: 12. This CDR3 is CASRFFPAGEQYV. Here the CDR3 DNA reads TGCGCCAGCAGATTCTTCCCGGCGGGAGAACAGTACGTC.

This sequence joins TRBV19 and TRBJ2-5; 9 positions agree with TRBD1. The CDR3 has 15 amino acids. Germline CDR1 and CDR2: LNHDA and SQIVND (reference sequence). Losses at the gene ends were 6 bases for V and 3 bases for J; bases not matched to a gene: 8. For the CDR3, the DNA is TGTGCCAGTAGCGGCCTCCGGACAGGGGAAGAGACCCAGTACTTC. The encoded protein is CASSGLRTGEETQYF. Full variable domain (remainder filled in from reference TRBV19 and TRBJ2-5): DGGITQSPKYLFRKEGQNVTLSCEQNLNHDAMYWYRQDPGQGLRLIYYSQIVNDFQKGDIAEGYSVSREKKESFPLTVTSAQKNPTAFYLCASSGLRTGEETQYFGPGTRLLVL.

The chain links TRBV7-2 to TRBJ1-1, with a tentative D call TRBD1 (5 bases). Germline values: CDR1 SGHTA, CDR2 FQGNSA. V was clipped by 4 bases and J by 4 bases, with 16 bases between them. The CDR3 is 15 amino acids. CDR3 amino acids: CASSSGGGVATEAFF. The CDR3 nucleotides are TGTGCCAGCAGCTCTGGGGGGGGAGTTGCCACTGAAGCTTTCTTT.